The 9 T cell receptor beta chains in this list originate from one sample, sequenced in a study of shared clonotypes between healthy human individuals. Sequenced by immunoSEQ multiplex PCR; TCRdb stores in-frame clones only, minus some. The sample records around 500,000 clones, over 75% being singletons. Sample: PBMCs. These receptor sequences come from a woman between 40 and 50 years old in good health. Some clones in this sample may be carry-over from other donors' samples.

In this sample, this clone turned up once. The genes are TRBV29-1 and TRBJ1-1; possible D gene TRBD1, 5 bases. Germline lookup yields CDR1 SQVTM and CDR2 ANQGSEA. This CDR3 is built from 14 residues. V shed 3 bases and J shed 1 base, with 12 bases lying between them. This CDR3 reads CSVESGGANTEAFF. The CDR3 DNA reads as TGCAGCGTTGAGTCGGGGGGAGCGAACACTGAAGCTTTCTTT.

As to this clone: This may be a read error: a much more frequent sequence differs by one nucleotide. V and J are TRBV5-4 and TRBJ2-7; the D call may be TRBD1 or TRBD2 (5 bases each). The CDR3 consists of 14 residues. CDR1 is SGHNT, CDR2 YYREEE, per germline (reference sequence). The CDR3 sequence: CASSLDRRSCEQYF. CDR3 nucleotide sequence: TGTGCCAGCAGCTTGGACAGGAGGTCCTGCGAGCAGTACTTC.

A note on this clone: This probably arose from a read error, given a far larger clone one base away. The same CDR3 can be traced to other DNA sequences in this sample. The rearrangement uses TRBV5-1 and TRBJ1-2, with TRBD1 matching 8 bases. Germline CDR1 is SGHRS and CDR2 is YFSETQ. The CDR3 covers 15 residues. The junction had 11 bases not matched to a gene; V was cut back by 4 bases and J by 6 bases. Here the CDR3 DNA reads TGCGCCAGCAGCCCAAGACCAGGGGGCAGAGATGGCTACACCTTC. Its translation is CASSPRPGGRDGYTF.

On this clone: This likely traces to a read error, being one base from a far larger clone. This rearrangement joins TRBV5-1 to TRBJ2-5; a weak D match, TRBD2 (6 bases). Germline CDR1 SGHRS, CDR2 YFSETQ. V was shortened by 6 bases and J by 4 bases, with 16 bases between the two germline ends. This CDR3 has 14 amino acids. The CDR3 nucleotides are TGCGCCAGCACTTCGGGCTTCGGGGGAGAGACCCAGTACTTC. Its protein product is CASTSGFGGETQYF.

The chain carries TRBV7-8 and TRBJ2-7; D gene ambiguous. V gave up 5 bases and J gave up 0 bases, with 5 bases separating them. Germline values: CDR1 SGHVS, CDR2 FQNEAQ. This CDR3 contains 12 residues. This CDR3 is CASSMSSYEQYF. CDR3 nucleotide sequence: TGTGCCAGCAGCATGAGCTCCTACGAGCAGTACTTC.

In its sample, this clone was seen many times. This sequence joins TRBV7-3 and TRBJ2-3, with unresolved D. Trimming cost V 2 bases and J 8 bases, with 11 bases left between them. Germline values: CDR1 SGHTA, CDR2 FQGTGA. The CDR3 is 13 amino acids. This chain's CDR3 is CASSLAPLGTQYF. In DNA, the CDR3 is TGTGCCAGCAGCTTAGCCCCTCTGGGTACGCAGTATTTT.

The chain is built from TRBV5-1 and TRBJ1-1; TRBD1 matches 7 bases. The V and J ends lost 4 bases and 6 bases, in that order; junction bases with no gene match: 9. CDR3 length: 14 amino acids. Germline V gene data show CDR1 as SGHRS and CDR2 as YFSETQ. CDR3 protein: CASSMTTGWAEAFF. Here the CDR3 DNA reads TGCGCCAGCAGCATGACGACAGGGTGGGCTGAAGCTTTCTTT.

In DNA, the CDR3 is TGTGCCAGCAGTTCCGCAGGACTAACGAACAATGAGCAGTTCTTC. Translating it yields CASSSAGLTNNEQFF. The chain has TRBV28 and TRBJ2-1; D perhaps matches TRBD2 (6 bases). The CDR3 has 15 amino acids. Germline V gives CDR1 MDHEN, CDR2 SYDVKM. Trimming shortened V by 4 bases and J by 5 bases, and 15 bases separated the two germline ends.

In regard to this clone: A read error is possible here, since a much larger clone lies one base away. Additional DNA sequences in this sample encode the identical CDR3. V and J are TRBV7-2 and TRBJ2-5; 7 nucleotides match TRBD2. This CDR3 is built from 18 residues. Germline-derived CDR1 and CDR2 are SGHTA and FQGNSA. Trimming removed 0 bases from V and 1 base from J; junction bases left unmatched: 11. The CDR3 coding sequence is TGTGCCAGCAGCTTAGCCTTCGCTAGCGGCACTACCCAAGAGACCCAGTACTTC. It translates to CASSLAFASGTTQETQYF.